A single sample gave rise to the 5 T cell receptor beta chains below, sequenced in a study of radiation and T cells in renal cell carcinoma. Time point defined: blood 2 weeks post-SBRT. The treatment denotes: 15 Gy SBRT to primary tumor, nephrectomy 4 weeks later. Using immunoSEQ multiplex PCR, the repertoire was profiled, and TCRdb retains in-frame clones only, with some absent. The sample consists of 20,000 to 30,000 clones, about 85% of them appearing once. Sequencing was performed on blood, taken from a patient whose treatment included radiotherapy and nephrectomy. These receptor sequences come from a man aged 60 to 75 with renal cell carcinoma.

This clone was seen only once. Only one base separates this from a far larger clonotype, so it likely reflects a read error. This sequence joins TRBV5-6 and TRBJ2-7; D may match TRBD1 or TRBD2 (5 bases each). CDR1 is SGHDT and CDR2 is YYEEEE in the germline V gene. The V and J ends lost 0 bases and 0 bases respectively, with 19 bases between them. The CDR3 extends over 18 amino acids. The CDR3 reads CASSLVLGLGVSSYEQYF. The DNA of the CDR3 is TGTGCCAGCAGCTTGGTTCTGGGCCTGGGGGTGAGCTCCTACGAGCAGTACTTC. The full variable domain, rest sourced from reference TRBV5-6 and TRBJ2-7, is DAGVTQSPTHLIKTRGQQVTLRCSPKSGHDTVSWYQQALGQGPQFIFQYYEEEERQRGNFPDRFSGHQFPNYSSELNVNALLLGDSALYLCASSLVLGLGVSSYEQYFGPGTRLTVT.

This sequence joins TRBV10-3 and TRBJ2-5; D gene ambiguous. The CDR3 has 13 amino acids. Germline CDR1 is ENHRY and CDR2 is SYGVKD. V lost 10 bases and J 11 bases, leaving 23 bases between the germline ends. CDR3 region: CATRAQLDLRQYF. The CDR3 DNA follows: TGTGCCACCCGGGCCCAGCTAGACCTTAGGCAGTACTTC.

The J gene is TRBJ1-2, the V gene TRBV18; possibly TRBD1 for D (5 bases). The CDR3 runs 14 residues. In germline, CDR1 is KGHSH, CDR2 LQKENI. Trimming shortened V by 3 bases and J by 4 bases, and 12 bases separated the two germline ends. The CDR3 DNA is TGTGCCAGCTCACCCTCGGGGCTACCCTATGGCTACACCTTC. It is translated as CASSPSGLPYGYTF. The full variable domain, completed using reference TRBV18 and TRBJ1-2, is NAGVMQNPRHLVRRRGQEARLRCSPMKGHSHVYWYRQLPEEGLKFMVYLQKENIIDESGMPKERFSAEFPKEGPSILRIQQVVRGDSAAYFCASSPSGLPYGYTFGSGTRLTVV.

The chain has TRBV28 and TRBJ2-7; D is uncertain. This CDR3 spans 13 amino acids. The ends were cut back, 6 bases at V and 1 base at J, with 10 bases in the middle. Germline loops: CDR1 MDHEN, CDR2 SYDVKM. CDR3: CASSRHASYEQYF. CDR3 in DNA: TGTGCCAGCAGCAGACACGCATCCTACGAGCAGTACTTC.

The J gene is TRBJ1-4, the V gene TRBV30; the D gene is possibly TRBD1 (5 bases). The CDR3 sequence is 14 residues long. V lost 5 bases, J lost 0 bases, and 10 bases lay in between. Germline V lookup: CDR1 GTSNPN, CDR2 SVGIG (reference sequence). CDR3: CAWGRGTTNEKLFF. Written as DNA, the CDR3 is TGTGCCTGGGGTCGGGGGACAACTAATGAAAAACTGTTTTTT.